The 21 T cell receptor beta chains below all came from one sample that was sequenced in a study of cytomegalovirus exposure and HLA in healthy donors. This PCR relied on a set of 60 Vbeta primers and 13 Jbeta primers. Measured with immunoSEQ multiplex PCR; TCRdb has only the in-frame clones, and not every one. The sample comprises some 200,000 clones, 70% of which are singletons, and 2% to 3% rests with the top ten. What was sequenced was PBMCs. All receptors derive from a middle-aged man in good health and CMV-seropositive.

In DNA form, the CDR3 reads TGTGCCAGCAGCCAAGAGGGACAGGCCTACGAGCAGTACTTC. This codes for CASSQEGQAYEQYF. The chain joins TRBV4-2 to TRBJ2-7; TRBD1 matches at 8 bases. V shed 0 bases, J shed 2 bases, and the junction held 0 bases outside the gene matches. The CDR3 spans 14 residues. CDR1 is LGHNA, CDR2 YNFKEQ, per germline.

The chain combines TRBV5-1 with TRBJ1-1, with unresolved D. The CDR3 is made up of 15 amino acids. The ends were cut back, 0 bases at V and 0 bases at J, with 9 bases in the middle. Germline V CDR1 and CDR2: SGHRS, YFSETQ. The CDR3 bases are TGCGCCAGCAGCTTGGGAGCTTACTTGAACACTGAAGCTTTCTTT. Encoded protein: CASSLGAYLNTEAFF. The full variable domain, rest sourced from reference TRBV5-1 and TRBJ1-1, is KAGVTQTPRYLIKTRGQQVTLSCSPISGHRSVSWYQQTPGQGLQFLFEYFSETQRNKGNFPGRFSGRQFSNSRSEMNVSTLELGDSALYLCASSLGAYLNTEAFFGQGTRLTVV.

This clone was seen only a few times. The CDR3 nucleotides read TGTGCCAGCAGCTCGGGACTATCGACCGGGGAGCTGTTTTTT. Translating gives CASSSGLSTGELFF. V usage is TRBV7-2 and J usage is TRBJ2-2; TRBD2 aligns across 7 bases. CDR1 is SGHTA and CDR2 is FQGNSA in the germline V gene. J gave up 5 bases and V 4 bases, and 4 bases lay outside the gene matches. The CDR3 extends over 14 amino acids.

The chain carries TRBV5-4 and TRBJ2-5; TRBD2 might be the D (6 bases). The CDR3 covers 12 residues. V was trimmed by 9 bases and J by 2 bases, leaving 11 bases between them. Germline lookup yields CDR1 SGHNT and CDR2 YYREEE (reference sequence). The CDR3 reads CAIGGSQETQYF. As DNA, the CDR3 is TGTGCCATCGGGGGAAGTCAAGAGACCCAGTACTTC.

CDR3: CASSPTRDRANYGYTF. The CDR3 DNA reads TGCGCCAGCAGCCCCACCCGGGACAGGGCTAACTATGGCTACACCTTC. This chain connects TRBV5-1 to TRBJ1-2; 9 bases agree with TRBD1. The CDR3 runs to 16 residues. Germline assignment: CDR1 SGHRS and CDR2 YFSETQ. V shed 4 bases, J shed 0 bases, and the junction held 7 bases outside the gene matches.

This chain joins TRBV6-5 and TRBJ2-7; D may be TRBD1 (5 bases). The CDR3 sequence is 14 residues long. V was trimmed by 1 base and J by 2 bases, leaving 9 bases between them. The V gene's germline CDR1 is MNHEY and CDR2 SVGAGI. The CDR3 DNA sequence: TGTGCCAGCAGTTACTTCCAGGGCCCCTACGAGCAGTACTTC. Amino acids: CASSYFQGPYEQYF.

The chain links TRBV28 to TRBJ1-2; a weak D match, TRBD1 (5 bases). The ends were cut back, 3 bases at V and 8 bases at J, with 16 bases in the middle. The germline gives CDR1 MDHEN, CDR2 SYDVKM. This CDR3 is built from 14 residues. The CDR3 reads CASSFWRDAKGYTF. The DNA for the CDR3 is TGTGCCAGCAGTTTCTGGAGGGACGCAAAGGGCTACACCTTC.

The chain carries TRBV7-2 and TRBJ1-4, with TRBD1 identical over 7 bases. Unmatched junction bases numbered 8, after V lost 0 bases and J lost 13 bases. Germline CDR1 is SGHTA and CDR2 is FQGNSA. This CDR3 region has 14 residues. The CDR3 bases are TGTGCCAGCAGCTTAGCCGGGACAGCGAGAGGACTGTTTTTT. Translation: CASSLAGTARGLFF.

V gene TRBV6-5 combines with J gene TRBJ2-6; 7 nucleotides agree with TRBD1. This CDR3 spans 15 amino acids. Germline V lookup: CDR1 MNHEY, CDR2 SVGAGI. Trimming took 6 bases from V and 0 from J; bases not matched to a gene: 2. DNA for the CDR3: TGTGCCAGCAGACAGGGGAGCTCTGGGGCCAACGTCCTGACTTTC. Translated: CASRQGSSGANVLTF.

This clone was counted a single time. V is TRBV27 and J is TRBJ1-2; no clear D gene. Trimming took 0 bases from V and 2 from J, leaving 13 bases between them. Germline loops: CDR1 MNHEY, CDR2 SMNVEV (reference sequence). This CDR3 is 16 amino acids long. CDR3 amino acids: CASSLSNEGLNYGYTF. CDR3 coding DNA: TGTGCCAGCAGTTTATCCAACGAGGGCCTAAACTATGGCTACACCTTC.

This chain connects TRBV19 to TRBJ1-1; D is undetermined. Trimming removed 10 bases at V and 3 bases at J, with 15 bases between. The CDR3 runs 13 residues. CDR1 LNHDA and CDR2 SQIVND come from the germline V gene (reference sequence). In DNA form, the CDR3 reads TGTGCCACTAGCAGGTTTGTGGACACTGAAGCTTTCTTT. Its translation: CATSRFVDTEAFF.

In its sample, this clone was seen a few times. The V gene is TRBV27, the J gene TRBJ2-7; 8 bases are a match to TRBD1. V lost 3 bases, J lost 4 bases, and 11 bases stayed unmatched. The CDR3 loop spans 16 amino acids. Germline loops: CDR1 MNHEY, CDR2 SMNVEV (reference sequence). In nucleotides, the CDR3 is TGTGCCAGCAGTTTCTCCCCAGGGGGCTTTAGGTACGAGCAGTACTTC. It is translated as CASSFSPGGFRYEQYF.

Only a few counts were recorded for this clone. V and J are TRBV29-1 and TRBJ1-1, with 9 bases identical to TRBD1. The V gene end was trimmed by 6 bases and the J gene end by 1 base; junction bases not matched to a gene: 6. Germline assignment: CDR1 SQVTM and CDR2 ANQGSEA. The CDR3 covers 14 residues. The CDR3 loop is CSVSLGQGNTEAFF. The DNA of the CDR3 is TGCAGCGTATCTTTGGGACAGGGGAACACTGAAGCTTTCTTT.

The chain couples TRBV2 to TRBJ2-1; 8 bases are shared with TRBD2. Germline V gene sequence: CDR1 SNHLY, CDR2 FYNNEI. V lost 4 bases to trimming and J lost 2 bases; unmatched junction nucleotides: 7. This CDR3 contains 16 residues. The CDR3 protein is CASSVSPGLAYNEQFF. CDR3 nucleotide sequence: TGTGCCAGCAGTGTGTCTCCGGGACTAGCCTACAATGAGCAGTTCTTC.

The CDR3 nucleotides are TGCGCCAGCAGCCCATTACTAGCGGGGGGAGCGAACGAGCAGTACTTC. It encodes CASSPLLAGGANEQYF. The V call is TRBV4-1, the J call TRBJ2-7, with 12 positions matching TRBD2. The J segment lost 5 bases and the V segment lost 4 bases, leaving 9 bases of the junction unmatched. This CDR3 is 16 amino acids long. CDR1 and CDR2 (germline): MGHRA, YSYEKL.

The chain recombines TRBV7-6 with TRBJ2-3, with D unclear. Germline CDR1 and CDR2: SGHVS and FNYEAQ. The CDR3 sequence is 12 residues long. Between the trimmed V and J ends, which lost 3 bases and 3 bases, there was a span of 4 bases. The CDR3 bases are TGTGCCAGCAGCTTCTATACAGATACGCAGTATTTT. It encodes CASSFYTDTQYF.

The V and J genes are TRBV6-5 and TRBJ2-5; the D is unclear. Trimming cost V 8 bases and J 5 bases, with 18 bases left between them. CDR1 is MNHEY, CDR2 SVGAGI, per germline. The CDR3 is made up of 14 amino acids. CDR3 loop: CASQSEPSKETQYF. The CDR3 nucleotides are TGTGCCAGCCAATCGGAGCCTTCCAAGGAGACCCAGTACTTC.

This chain joins TRBV4-1 and TRBJ2-7; possible D gene TRBD1, 5 bases. Germline V gene data show CDR1 as MGHRA and CDR2 as YSYEKL. The CDR3 has 14 residues. Trimming took 0 bases from V and 4 from J, leaving 10 bases between them. The chain's CDR3 is CASSQEEGVYEQYF. The DNA for the CDR3 is TGCGCCAGCAGCCAAGAGGAAGGGGTGTACGAGCAGTACTTC.

This clone was picked up one time. This chain links TRBV28 with TRBJ2-7, with TRBD2 identical over 8 bases. Germline-derived CDR1 and CDR2 are MDHEN and SYDVKM. This CDR3 has 15 residues. The V and J ends lost 3 bases and 2 bases, in that order; junction bases with no gene match: 6. Here the CDR3 reads CASSFQGAGAYEQYF. The CDR3 DNA is TGTGCCAGCAGTTTTCAAGGAGCGGGGGCCTACGAGCAGTACTTC. The full variable domain, with the rest looked up from reference TRBV28 and TRBJ2-7, is DVKVTQSSRYLVKRTGEKVFLECVQDMDHENMFWYRQDPGLGLRLIYFSYDVKMKEKGDIPEGYSVSREKKERFSLILESASTNQTSMYLCASSFQGAGAYEQYFGPGTRLTVT.

V gene TRBV5-1 combines with J gene TRBJ1-4; D is uncertain. V was cut by 5 bases and J by 7 bases, with 15 bases left in between. This CDR3 has 14 residues. From germline, CDR1 is SGHRS and CDR2 YFSETQ. The CDR3 DNA reads as TGCGCCAGCAGTCTTGACGGAGGGCTTGAAAAACTGTTTTTT. Residues: CASSLDGGLEKLFF.

V gene TRBV9 combines with J gene TRBJ1-2, with a tentative D call TRBD1 (6 bases). CDR3 length: 12 residues. Trimming took 2 bases from V and 8 from J, leaving 10 bases between them. Per the germline V gene, CDR1 is SGDLS and CDR2 is YYNGEE. The CDR3 sequence: CASSVQGMGYTF. The DNA for the CDR3 is TGTGCCAGCAGCGTTCAGGGGATGGGCTACACCTTC.